The next 2 T cell receptor beta chains were all read from a single sample in a study of radiation and T cells in renal cell carcinoma. Libraries were prepared by immunoSEQ multiplex PCR; TCRdb keeps only in-frame clonotypes and omits some of them. There are tens of thousands of clones in the sample; 81% occur only once, and about 33% lies in the top ten. Time point noted: blood 4 weeks post-SBRT, at nephrectomy. Treatment of the sample: 15 Gy SBRT to primary tumor, nephrectomy 4 weeks later. The starting material was blood, obtained from a patient whose treatment included radiotherapy and nephrectomy. The receptors were gathered from a man in his fifties or sixties with renal cell carcinoma.

The chain recombines TRBV4-1 with TRBJ2-1; 8 bases are shared with TRBD2. CDR3 length: 18 amino acids. Trimming removed 0 bases from V and 0 bases from J; junction bases left unmatched: 7. Germline V lookup: CDR1 MGHRA, CDR2 YSYEKL. Written as DNA, the CDR3 is TGCGCCAGCAGCCAAGAAGATATAGCGGGAATCTCCTACAATGAGCAGTTCTTC. Encoded protein: CASSQEDIAGISYNEQFF.

The rearrangement joins TRBV5-1 to TRBJ2-1; 7 positions agree with TRBD2. The V gene end was trimmed by 7 bases and the J gene end by 7 bases; junction bases not matched to a gene: 8. The CDR3 has 13 amino acids. CDR1 and CDR2 (germline): SGHRS, YFSETQ. The CDR3 DNA sequence: TGCGCCAGCCACCTAGGTAGCGGGAATGAGCAGTTCTTC. It is translated as CASHLGSGNEQFF. The full variable domain, with the rest looked up from reference TRBV5-1 and TRBJ2-1, is KAGVTQTPRYLIKTRGQQVTLSCSPISGHRSVSWYQQTPGQGLQFLFEYFSETQRNKGNFPGRFSGRQFSNSRSEMNVSTLELGDSALYLCASHLGSGNEQFFGPGTRLTVL.